This entry concerns a single T cell receptor (beta chain). Its cognate antigen has yet to be identified. The record has no base qualities; no much larger clone is one base away. From a lookup of the germline V gene (reference sequence), CDR1 and CDR2 are SGHKS and YYEKEE. Deletion took 2 bases off V and 0 bases off J, with a span of 8 bases between the germline ends. Including the terminal cysteine and phenylalanine, the CDR3 comprises 14 residues. The read is trimmed to its CDR3 DNA, 42 bases read in frame from base 1. The data derive from a study of long-term antiretroviral therapy in people with HIV (dated by TCRdb to between 2022 and 2023). Notes on the research overall: The earliest samples were collected roughly a decade before the 2015 WHO recommendation for immediate ART, at a time when ART was usually postponed until CD4 counts fell. Whether ART initiation and durable HIV suppression were associated with changes in peripheral blood TRB repertoire composition and diversity was tested in a retrospective serial study. A total of roughly 200 cryopreserved PBMC samples came from around 30 adults with confirmed HIV infection and were collected serially over a mean of roughly 6 years (range 1-12). Of the roughly 27 participants with HIV, roughly 10 were female. Test extractions of a monoclonal T-cell line alongside a few dozen polyclonal samples showed no cross-contamination during QIAcube processing.

Inclusion was restricted to participants for whom at least one PBMC sample before ART initiation and at least two post-ART samples were available. All participants with HIV were treated in the United States of America. Before DNA extraction, cryopreserved samples of 1-10 million PBMC were thawed and then washed. At the time of the earliest PBMC sample, participants with HIV were aged between about 20 and 55 years. Each participant contributed PBMC samples from 1-4 timepoints before ART initiation and 2-8 timepoints after ART initiation, with a median of 7 samples. For every participant, serial HIV viral load, CD4+ T-cell count, ART history and demographic data were obtained. A Qiagen kit on a QIAcube was used to extract genomic DNA from unsorted PBMC, with samples processed in batches of 12. The immunoSEQ hsTCRB v3.0 assay was used at survey level resolution for TRB variable region sequencing. A depth of 40,000-50,000 T-cell genomes per sample was targeted for TRB sequencing. Pooled TRB libraries were sequenced on an Illumina MiSeq with a v3 150-cycle kit. On the authors' methods: Repertoire analysis was performed in R inside a reproducible Nextflow workflow that covered QC, data transformation and analysis. LymphoSeq2, an R package for AIRR-Seq data exploration, was used to implement custom analyses. After excluding several samples that yielded fewer than 5000 total TRB sequences, approximately 180 HIV repertoires remained for analysis. Among the 200 or so HIV repertoires that were kept, roughly 58 were collected before ART initiation and around 130 were collected after ART initiation. Repertoires were downsampled to 5000 TRB nucleotide sequences, and summary statistics were averaged over 100 downsampling iterations. TRB sequences were retained for analysis only if CDR3 regions of at least seven amino acids were present. Diversity was assessed using a clonality score derived from Shannon entropy and using the Gini coefficient. Repertoire networks linked the top 5000 CDR3 amino acid sequences whenever two sequences differed by an edit distance of one. Antigen specificity groups and MHC restriction were predicted for TRB CDR3 amino acid sequences with GLIPH2. To flag known associations with CMV, EBV, HIV or tissue antigens, CDR3 amino acid sequences were compared against VDJdb and McPAS-TCR. Pre-ART, post-ART and control groups were compared with Wilcoxon signed-rank tests and Holm-Bonferroni correction. This immuneACCESS table, as held by TCRdb, lists in-frame sequences with V and J called but not all clones. Of the missing ones, under half trace to an unresolved V gene in checked studies; the others have no known cause. The V and J calls and clone size are taken from that table; D and trimming were inferred from the DNA. The sample data list roughly 29,000 clones, and under 85% of these were observed just once. Jointly, the top ten make up 8% to 9% of the sample.

Points the paper makes about the study in general: Starting ART was linked to a significant rise in TRB diversity, yet even after long-term ART the diversity remained significantly lower than in transplant donor controls. CDR3 length ranges in HIV repertoires were narrower than in controls, and network structure suggested an antigen-experienced repertoire with only a slight naive shift after ART. The samples span the years 2004 to 2017, and the ART regimens used may be less effective than current regimens. Because pre-ART samples had limited cell numbers, unsorted PBMC were profiled rather than sorted CD4+ and CD8+ T cells. Owing to limited PBMC availability, only the TCR beta chain was sequenced, without alpha chain pairing. Expanded TRB clones identified before ART initiation dominated the repertoire across all time points, though the dominance fluctuated and decreased in many PLHIV after ART. Inferences about post-ART repertoire changes are limited because no data were available on ART adherence, viral resistance or therapy changes.

The chain couples TRBV5-5 to TRBJ1-2; the D gene is perhaps TRBD1, on 6 matching bases. The source material was unsorted PBMCs, sampled 3 years after starting antiretroviral therapy. The receptor comes from a man aged 40-49 years with HIV. For the CDR3, the sequence is CASSFRDTNYGYTF. The nucleotides are TGTGCCAGCAGCTTCCGGGACACTAACTATGGCTACACCTTC.